The 20 T cell receptor beta chains presented below share a single source sample, sequenced in a study of post-analysis software for immune sequencing data (dated by TCRdb to between 2015 and 2017). Study-level results and caveats: A few TRBV segments, including TRBV5-6, TRBV5-1 and TRBV20-1, were significantly more frequent in patients than controls.

These receptors' antigens are unknown. The library was obtained by PCR. The sample was run on an Illumina HiSeq 2500. To reduce PCR and sequencing biases, unique molecular identifiers were incorporated into the TCR beta cDNA libraries. TCRdb reworked the public reads: Q25 trimming with fastp, MiXCR clone assembly, productive beta chains retained. Rows are combined by CDR3 protein, so each entry shows the most common genes and DNA. This sample comprises 700,000 to 800,000 distinct CDR3 sequences, 25% to 30% of them detected only once. Around 0.56% of the sample rests with the top ten. Sequencing was carried out using blood. These receptors were taken from a girl between 5 and 17 years old with multiple sclerosis.

This clonotype occurred a few times. The rearrangement uses TRBV20-1 and TRBJ2-1; a possible D gene is TRBD1 (5 bases). In germline, CDR1 is DFQATT, CDR2 SNEGSKA (reference sequence). Trimming shortened V by 3 bases and J by 5 bases, and 26 bases separated the two germline ends. The CDR3 spans 18 residues. The CDR3 region is CSASTIRGIPSLNNEQFF. The CDR3 DNA follows: TGCAGTGCTAGTACGATTAGGGGAATACCCTCCTTAAACAATGAGCAGTTCTTC.

This chain uses TRBV24-1 with TRBJ1-5; D not certain. Trimming shortened V by 2 bases and J by 5 bases, and 9 bases separated the two germline ends. Germline CDR1 reads KGHDR; CDR2 reads SFDVKD. The CDR3 has 14 amino acids. CDR3 region: CATSDSPVDQPQHF. In DNA form, the CDR3 reads TGTGCCACCAGTGATTCCCCCGTGGATCAGCCCCAGCATTTT.

The sample holds a few counts of this clonotype. This chain uses TRBV6-5 with TRBJ2-7; 7 bases match TRBD2. The CDR3 spans 15 residues. The V segment lost 7 bases and the J segment 5 bases; nucleotides outside the gene matches: 14. CDR1 MNHEY and CDR2 SVGAGI come from the germline V gene. The CDR3 DNA follows: TGTGCCAGCACCCTCGGTGGCGGGAGTACCCACGAGCAGTACTTC. Translated, it gives CASTLGGGSTHEQYF.

This clonotype has a count of ten or more. The chain links TRBV20-1 to TRBJ2-5, with TRBD2 matching over 16 bases. The J segment lost 1 base and the V segment lost 6 bases, leaving 11 bases of the junction unmatched. This CDR3 has 18 residues. Germline assignment: CDR1 DFQATT and CDR2 SNEGSKA (reference sequence). The CDR3 DNA sequence: TGCAGTGCCCAATCGGGACTAGCGGGAGGGAGTCTCCAAGAGACCCAGTACTTC. Protein sequence: CSAQSGLAGGSLQETQYF.

This sequence joins TRBV5-1 and TRBJ2-3; possibly TRBD1 for D (6 bases). The CDR3 has 17 residues. Germline V gene sequence: CDR1 SGHRS, CDR2 YFSETQ. Trimming stripped 4 bases from V and 4 bases from J, with 22 bases between. CDR3: CASSLDGDTRRPDTQYF. For the CDR3, the DNA is TGCGCCAGCAGCCTCGACGGGGACACAAGGAGGCCAGATACGCAGTATTTT.

This clonotype appeared a single time. V usage is TRBV5-1 and J usage is TRBJ1-4; TRBD1 matches 10 bases. V lost 4 bases, J lost 13 bases, and 16 bases stayed unmatched. The CDR3 has 16 amino acids. The germline gives CDR1 SGHRS, CDR2 YFSETQ. CDR3: CASSPSGTGAQGRLFF. DNA for the CDR3: TGCGCCAGCAGCCCCTCCGGGACAGGGGCCCAAGGGCGACTGTTTTTT.

This clonotype was observed a few times. The chain couples TRBV12-3 or TRBV12-4 to TRBJ2-3; a possible D gene is TRBD2 (5 bases). This CDR3 is 12 amino acids long. V dropped 8 bases and J dropped 4 bases, with 10 bases sitting between them. The CDR3 here is CASGRDADTQYF. DNA of the CDR3: TGTGCCAGCGGGAGAGATGCAGATACGCAGTATTTT.

This clonotype was detected only a few times. The chain links TRBV7-2 to TRBJ2-7; D unresolved. The CDR3 is made up of 16 amino acids. V lost 5 bases and J lost 2, with 19 bases in between. The germline V gene has CDR1 SGHTA and CDR2 FQGNSA. The DNA for the CDR3 is TGTGCCAGCAGCCCCCGTCAGGTTTCAGCAGCCTACGAGCAGTACTTC. It translates to CASSPRQVSAAYEQYF.

V is TRBV27 and J is TRBJ1-6; the match to TRBD1 covers 12 bases. The CDR3 contains 15 residues. The germline gives CDR1 MNHEY, CDR2 SMNVEV (reference sequence). The V and J ends lost 3 bases and 10 bases, in that order; junction bases with no gene match: 4. CDR3 sequence (DNA): TGTGCCAGCAGTTTCCGGGACAGGGGGCAGTCACCCCTCCACTTT. Translation: CASSFRDRGQSPLHF.

There are many counts of this clonotype. V gene TRBV29-1 combines with J gene TRBJ2-7; D might be TRBD2 (6 bases). V shed 4 bases and J shed 3 bases, with 7 bases lying between them. Germline V gives CDR1 SQVTM, CDR2 ANQGSEA. The CDR3 consists of 11 residues. CDR3 coding DNA: TGCAGCGTTGGCGGGAACTACGAGCAGTACTTC. This translates into CSVGGNYEQYF.

The chain has TRBV5-1 and TRBJ2-4, with D possibly matching TRBD2 (5 bases). CDR1 SGHRS and CDR2 YFSETQ come from the germline V gene. CDR3 length: 14 residues. Trimming shortened V by 2 bases and J by 9 bases, and 15 bases separated the two germline ends. The CDR3 DNA follows: TGCGCCAGCAGCTTTCGGGAAGACAATGGCATTCAGTACTTC. It codes for CASSFREDNGIQYF.

A few counts support this clonotype. This chain uses TRBV12-3 or TRBV12-4 with TRBJ2-2; no firm D call. The length of the CDR3 is 11 residues. Trimming stripped 8 bases from V and 6 bases from J, with 7 bases between. In nucleotides, the CDR3 is TGTGCCAGCCTCCTCCCCGGGGAGCTGTTTTTT. Its protein is CASLLPGELFF.

The chain links TRBV29-1 to TRBJ1-1, with 7 bases identical to TRBD1. Trimming removed 7 bases from V and 5 bases from J; junction bases left unmatched: 13. The germline CDR1 and CDR2 sequences are SQVTM and ANQGSEA. This CDR3 has 14 residues. The CDR3 DNA follows: TGCAGCGCGGAACAGGGGATAGGTATAACTGAAGCTTTCTTT. Its protein is CSAEQGIGITEAFF.

This clonotype has a count of ten or more. The chain employs TRBV29-1 and TRBJ2-4, with 7 bases that match TRBD2. The ends lost 4 bases at V and 6 bases at J; junction bases unmatched: 6. CDR3 length equals 13 residues. CDR1 is SQVTM and CDR2 is ANQGSEA in the germline V gene. The CDR3 loop reads CSVAGRFGNIQYF. The CDR3 coding sequence is TGCAGCGTTGCCGGGAGGTTCGGAAACATTCAGTACTTC. Supplemented by reference TRBV29-1 and TRBJ2-4, the full variable domain reads SAVISQKPSRDICQRGTSLTIQCQVDSQVTMMFWYRQQPGQSLTLIATANQGSEATYESGFVIDKFPISRPNLTFSTLTVSNMSPEDSSIYLCSVAGRFGNIQYFGAGTRLSVL.

This clonotype was seen a few times. The genes are TRBV28 and TRBJ2-1; 9 bases map to TRBD1. The V gene end was trimmed by 5 bases and the J gene end by 8 bases; junction bases not matched to a gene: 10. This CDR3 spans 15 amino acids. Per germline, CDR1 MDHEN and CDR2 SYDVKM. The CDR3 sequence is CASSLPGQGSDEQFF. CDR3 coding DNA: TGTGCCAGCAGTCTACCGGGACAGGGTTCCGATGAGCAGTTCTTC.

The rearrangement joins TRBV27 to TRBJ2-1; D might be TRBD2 (5 bases). The CDR3 consists of 14 residues. The germline gives CDR1 MNHEY, CDR2 SMNVEV (reference sequence). Trimming stripped 3 bases from V and 4 bases from J, with 10 bases between. The CDR3, as DNA: TGTGCCAGCAGTTTGTTGCGGGCATACAATGAGCAGTTCTTC. Its translation: CASSLLRAYNEQFF.

V usage is TRBV7-2 and J usage is TRBJ1-3; possibly TRBD1 for D (5 bases). Trimming cost V 1 base and J 0 bases, with 16 bases left between them. This CDR3 has 18 residues. In germline, CDR1 is SGHTA, CDR2 FQGNSA. CDR3: CASSLVGVGGYSGNTIYF. Here the CDR3 DNA reads TGTGCCAGCAGCTTAGTCGGTGTCGGGGGGTACTCTGGAAACACCATATATTTT.

The chain recombines TRBV20-1 with TRBJ2-1; 11 positions agree with TRBD2. V shed 7 bases and J 2 bases; nucleotides not matched to a gene: 4. The CDR3 is 14 amino acids. Germline CDR1 reads DFQATT; CDR2 reads SNEGSKA (reference sequence). The chain's CDR3 is CSVLSGRAYNEQFF. The CDR3 bases are TGCAGTGTCCTTAGCGGGAGGGCCTACAATGAGCAGTTCTTC.

The chain carries TRBV6-6 and TRBJ2-5, with 9 bases that match TRBD2. V lost 0 bases, J lost 4 bases, and 6 bases stayed unmatched. Germline CDR1 and CDR2: MNHNY and SVGAGI (reference sequence). The CDR3 extends over 16 amino acids. CDR3 bases: TGTGCCAGCAGTTACTCGATAGATAGCGGGAGAGAGACCCAGTACTTC. Protein sequence: CASSYSIDSGRETQYF.

The chain has TRBV5-1 and TRBJ1-5, with 8 bases identical to TRBD1. The V gene's germline CDR1 is SGHRS and CDR2 YFSETQ. The junction had 4 bases not matched to a gene; V was cut back by 4 bases and J by 4 bases. The CDR3 runs 14 residues. CDR3 DNA: TGCGCCAGCAGCGAAACAGGGGGGAATCAGCCCCAGCATTTT. Its protein product is CASSETGGNQPQHF.